This passage covers 15 T cell receptor beta chains from one sample sequenced in a study of T-cell memory formation after mild COVID-19. MiXCR, run by TCRdb on the 5' RACE reads, gives a single entry per CDR3 protein. The table records nearly 350,000 distinct CDR3 sequences, over 10% of them present only once. Sequenced material: PBMCs or a T cell subset sorted from them (not recorded which). The receptors here all came from a young man who had mild COVID-19 (a few samples of this study predate the infection). Cell type and time point are not known.

This clonotype has a handful of counts. V gene TRBV6-2 or TRBV6-3 combines with J gene TRBJ1-1; no clear D. This CDR3 comprises 16 residues. Trimming pared 0 bases from V and 2 bases from J, leaving 13 bases between. The germline gives CDR1 MNHEY, CDR2 SVGEGT. The CDR3 region has the DNA TGTGCCAGCAGTTACTCGATTTCAGGTCCCAACACTGAAGCTTTCTTT. Its translation: CASSYSISGPNTEAFF.

The chain carries TRBV6-2 or TRBV6-3 and TRBJ1-6; weak D call: TRBD1 (5 bases). The CDR3 runs 14 residues. Deletions cut 1 base from V and 9 bases from J, with 10 bases between. CDR1 MNHEY and CDR2 SVGEGT come from the germline V gene. The CDR3 DNA reads TGTGCCAGCAGTTACTTACAGAGGGGTTCACCCCTCCACTTT. It specifies CASSYLQRGSPLHF.

The chain is built from TRBV9 and TRBJ2-3; either TRBD1 or TRBD2 may fit D (6 bases each). The germline V gene encodes CDR1 SGDLS and CDR2 YYNGEE. The V end was cut by 4 bases, the J end by 7 bases, with 22 bases between. The CDR3 is 16 residues long. Here the CDR3 DNA reads TGTGCCAGCAGCCCGGCGGACAGCCGGGGGACATATACGCAGTATTTT. Translating it yields CASSPADSRGTYTQYF.

This clonotype was detected many times. The V call is TRBV28, the J call TRBJ2-3, with 7 bases fitting TRBD1. Trimming removed 2 bases from V and 2 bases from J; junction bases left unmatched: 4. Germline CDR1 MDHEN, CDR2 SYDVKM. The CDR3 runs to 15 residues. The CDR3 DNA sequence: TGTGCCAGCAGTTTAAGGACAGGATTCACAGATACGCAGTATTTT. As protein: CASSLRTGFTDTQYF.

This clonotype turned up a few times. This chain uses TRBV20-1 with TRBJ2-7; 12 bases align to TRBD2. The CDR3 covers 16 residues. Losses at the gene ends were 4 bases for V and 6 bases for J; bases not matched to a gene: 13. Germline CDR1 DFQATT, CDR2 SNEGSKA (reference sequence). This CDR3 reads CSAKPGLAGGLGEQYV. The CDR3 DNA is TGCAGTGCTAAACCAGGGCTAGCGGGGGGGCTGGGCGAGCAGTACGTC.

DNA of the CDR3: TGTGCCAGCGTGGCGGGAACCTACGAGCAGTACTTC. It codes for CASVAGTYEQYF. This chain links TRBV7-9 with TRBJ2-7, with D perhaps TRBD2 (6 bases). Per the germline V gene, CDR1 is SEHNR and CDR2 is FQNEAQ (reference sequence). V was clipped by 8 bases and J by 2 bases, with 10 bases between them. CDR3 size: 12 residues.

This clonotype was recorded a few times. The chain is built from TRBV14 and TRBJ1-6; D gene uncertain. The CDR3 loop spans 12 amino acids. Germline lookup yields CDR1 SGHDN and CDR2 FVKESK. Trimming pared 0 bases from V and 11 bases from J, leaving 5 bases between. Here the CDR3 DNA reads TGTGCCAGCAGCCAAGATCTGCCACCCCTCCACTTT. Translation gives CASSQDLPPLHF. Looking up the rest from reference TRBV14 and TRBJ1-6 gives the full variable domain: EAGVTQFPSHSVIEKGQTVTLRCDPISGHDNLYWYRRVMGKEIKFLLHFVKESKQDESGMPNNRFLAERTGGTYSTLKVQPAELEDSGVYFCASSQDLPPLHFGNGTRLTVT.

The chain combines TRBV24-1 with TRBJ2-2, with 9 bases fitting TRBD1. The CDR3 has 17 residues. The germline V gene encodes CDR1 KGHDR and CDR2 SFDVKD. With V trimmed by 3 bases and J by 2 bases, 6 bases remained unmatched. Here the CDR3 reads CATSDPGQGTNTGELFF. For the CDR3, the DNA is TGTGCCACCAGTGATCCAGGACAGGGGACTAACACCGGGGAGCTGTTTTTT.

This clonotype was found a few times. The V and J genes are TRBV29-1 and TRBJ1-1; D gene ambiguous. CDR1 and CDR2 (germline): SQVTM, ANQGSEA. This CDR3 is 16 amino acids long. The ends were cut back, 0 bases at V and 4 bases at J, with 18 bases in the middle. The CDR3 here is CSVEDPNAIRGTEAFF. DNA for the CDR3: TGCAGCGTTGAAGATCCGAATGCTATCCGGGGCACTGAAGCTTTCTTT.

The chain employs TRBV10-3 and TRBJ2-3; 7 bases are a match to TRBD1. V trimming: 0 bases; J trimming: 3 bases; junction bases outside the gene matches: 3. This CDR3 spans 15 amino acids. The germline CDR1 and CDR2 sequences are ENHRY and SYGVKD. The CDR3 DNA reads TGTGCCATCAGTGAGTCTTACAGGGGAACAGATACGCAGTATTTT. Translating it yields CAISESYRGTDTQYF.

J is TRBJ1-6 and V is TRBV28; no reliable D call. The CDR3 is made up of 14 amino acids. Trimming shortened V by 3 bases and J by 6 bases, and 9 bases separated the two germline ends. CDR1 is MDHEN and CDR2 is SYDVKM in the germline V gene. The CDR3 is CASSFRWGNSPLHF. For the CDR3, the DNA is TGTGCCAGCAGTTTCCGCTGGGGTAATTCACCCCTCCACTTT. The whole variable domain, filled in from reference TRBV28 and TRBJ1-6, reads DVKVTQSSRYLVKRTGEKVFLECVQDMDHENMFWYRQDPGLGLRLIYFSYDVKMKEKGDIPEGYSVSREKKERFSLILESASTNQTSMYLCASSFRWGNSPLHFGNGTRLTVT.

The J gene is TRBJ2-5, the V gene TRBV12-3 or TRBV12-4, with 7 bases identical to TRBD2. V shed 5 bases and J 1 base; nucleotides not matched to a gene: 13. The CDR3 is 17 amino acids. The CDR3 is CASSIKRAPGGQETQYF. The CDR3 region has the DNA TGTGCCAGCAGTATAAAAAGAGCTCCGGGAGGCCAAGAGACCCAGTACTTC.

In this sample, this clonotype turned up many times. The V and J genes are TRBV6-2 or TRBV6-3 and TRBJ2-7; the match to TRBD1 covers 11 bases. J was trimmed by 3 bases and V by 0 bases; bases with no gene match: 1. The CDR3 runs 15 residues. Germline V lookup: CDR1 MNHEY, CDR2 SVGEGT. The CDR3 here is CASSYSGTGGYEQYV. The DNA of the CDR3 is TGTGCCAGCAGTTACTCCGGGACAGGGGGCTACGAGCAGTACGTC.

This clonotype was counted ten times or more. The genes are TRBV29-1 and TRBJ2-2; no firm D call. The V end was cut by 6 bases, the J end by 0 bases, with 8 bases between. CDR3 length: 13 amino acids. Germline assignment: CDR1 SQVTM and CDR2 ANQGSEA. The CDR3 protein is CSVLTPNTGELFF. The CDR3 nucleotides read TGCAGCGTCCTGACCCCGAACACCGGGGAGCTGTTTTTT.

V usage is TRBV10-3 and J usage is TRBJ2-1; D is tentatively TRBD1 or TRBD2 (5 bases each). V was cut by 5 bases and J by 3 bases, with 17 bases left in between. The CDR3 consists of 16 residues. CDR1 is ENHRY and CDR2 is SYGVKD in the germline V gene. The CDR3 loop is CAISRIEGRNYNEQFF. For the CDR3, the DNA is TGTGCCATCAGTCGAATTGAGGGGCGTAACTACAATGAGCAGTTCTTC.